This T cell receptor beta chain was sequenced for a study of T cell responses to AZD1222 COVID-19 vaccine. Study background: Analysis merged second doses at about 4 or about 12 weeks. General study findings and limits: Donor demographics were predominantly white British with a female majority; clonal diversity may be underestimated. Among spike-specific TCRs, nearly half reportedly target unmutated variant regions.

Per germline, CDR1 SGHAT and CDR2 FQNNGV. With 3 bases removed from V and 0 bases from J, the gap between germline ends came to 12 bases. The CDR3 spans 16 residues. Measured with immunoSEQ multiplex PCR; TCRdb has only the in-frame clones, and not every one. The repertoire holds some 130,000 clones, just over 85% seen once, with about a fifth in the top ten. On this clone: The antigen remains undetermined.

The TCR originated in an adult in good health. The V call is TRBV11-2, the J call TRBJ1-3; D gene ambiguous. The sequencing used peripheral blood, collected on day 0 of AZD1222 vaccination. The CDR3 loop reads CASSLRAMSSGNTIYF. In DNA, the CDR3 is TGTGCCAGCAGCTTGAGAGCGATGAGCTCTGGAAACACCATATATTTT.